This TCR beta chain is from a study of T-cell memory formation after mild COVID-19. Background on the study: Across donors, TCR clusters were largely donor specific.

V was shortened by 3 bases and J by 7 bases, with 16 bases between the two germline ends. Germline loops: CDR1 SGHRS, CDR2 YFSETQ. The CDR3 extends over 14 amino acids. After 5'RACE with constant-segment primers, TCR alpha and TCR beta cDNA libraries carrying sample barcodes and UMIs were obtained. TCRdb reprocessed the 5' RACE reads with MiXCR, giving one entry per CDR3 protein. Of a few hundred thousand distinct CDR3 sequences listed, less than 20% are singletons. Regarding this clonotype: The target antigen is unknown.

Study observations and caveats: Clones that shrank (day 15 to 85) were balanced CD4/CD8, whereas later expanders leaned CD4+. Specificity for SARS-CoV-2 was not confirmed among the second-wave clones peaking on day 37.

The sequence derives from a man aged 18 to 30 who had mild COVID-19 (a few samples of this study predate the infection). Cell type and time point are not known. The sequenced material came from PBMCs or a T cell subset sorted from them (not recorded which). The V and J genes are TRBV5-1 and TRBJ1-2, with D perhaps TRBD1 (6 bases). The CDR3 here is CASSWDTALGGYTF. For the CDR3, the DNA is TGCGCCAGCAGCTGGGACACGGCTCTGGGTGGCTACACCTTC.